The 8 T cell receptor beta chains below were found in one sample sequenced in a study of OX40 agonist ivuxolimab in advanced cancers. Some clones are missing from TCRdb's copy, which holds only in-frame ones; the method was immunoSEQ multiplex PCR. The data show just under 85,000 clones, roughly 80% seen once. The specimen was CD4+ or CD8+ T cells sorted from blood, collected in a trial of the OX40 agonist ivuxolimab. These receptors all stem from an adult with an advanced solid tumor such as melanoma, head and neck, liver or kidney cancer.

This rearrangement joins TRBV5-4 to TRBJ1-1; D unresolved. V lost 2 bases, J lost 1 base, and 9 bases lay in between. Per germline, CDR1 SGHNT and CDR2 YYREEE (reference sequence). The CDR3 totals 14 residues. Written as DNA, the CDR3 is TGTGCCAGCAGCTTTGTTGGGCAGAACACTGAAGCTTTCTTT. Translation gives CASSFVGQNTEAFF. Using reference TRBV5-4 and TRBJ1-1 for the parts outside the CDR3, the full variable domain is ETGVTQSPTHLIKTRGQQVTLRCSSQSGHNTVSWYQQALGQGPQFIFQYYREEENGRGNFPPRFSGLQFPNYSSELNVNALELDDSALYLCASSFVGQNTEAFFGQGTRLTVV.

The chain couples TRBV11-1 to TRBJ2-7, with a possible D match to TRBD2 (5 bases). Trimming stripped 5 bases from V and 2 bases from J, with 13 bases between. The CDR3 totals 14 residues. Germline assignment: CDR1 SGHAT and CDR2 FQDESV (reference sequence). The CDR3 nucleotides read TGTGCCAGCAGCGAAGAGAGGGTTCCCTACGAGCAGTACTTC. It translates to CASSEERVPYEQYF.

This chain links TRBV7-9 with TRBJ2-1; TRBD2 agrees at 14 bases. CDR3 size: 16 residues. Germline V gene data show CDR1 as SEHNR and CDR2 as FQNEAQ (reference sequence). Trimming removed 5 bases from V and 2 bases from J; junction bases left unmatched: 2. CDR3 protein: CASSPGLAGAYNEQFF. In DNA, the CDR3 is TGTGCCAGCAGCCCGGGACTAGCGGGGGCCTACAATGAGCAGTTCTTC.

The gene calls are TRBV2 and TRBJ2-1; 7 bases fit TRBD2. The V and J ends lost 7 bases and 2 bases, in that order; junction bases with no gene match: 5. CDR3 size: 14 residues. From germline, CDR1 is SNHLY and CDR2 FYNNEI. The DNA of the CDR3 is TGTGCCAGCATGGGGGGGTTGGCCTACAATGAGCAGTTCTTC. It specifies CASMGGLAYNEQFF.

Note on this clone: Other DNA sequences within the sample encode an identical CDR3. The rearrangement links TRBV5-1 to TRBJ1-1; no clear D gene. Deletions cut 0 bases from V and 5 bases from J, with 8 bases between. The CDR3 contains 13 residues. Germline values: CDR1 SGHRS, CDR2 YFSETQ. The CDR3: CASSLGQETEAFF. CDR3 coding DNA: TGCGCCAGCAGCTTGGGCCAGGAGACTGAAGCTTTCTTT.

V and J are TRBV18 and TRBJ2-7; tentative D call: TRBD2 (5 bases). Trimming removed 3 bases at V and 4 bases at J, with 13 bases between. The CDR3 length is 14 residues. The germline gives CDR1 KGHSH, CDR2 LQKENI. DNA for the CDR3: TGTGCCAGCTCACCCAGTACGGACTTTTACGAGCAGTACTTC. This encodes CASSPSTDFYEQYF.

The chain couples TRBV5-1 to TRBJ1-2; weak D call: TRBD1 (5 bases). V was clipped by 1 base and J by 8 bases, with 12 bases between them. This CDR3 has 13 residues. The germline CDR1 and CDR2 sequences are SGHRS and YFSETQ. Here the CDR3 DNA reads TGCGCCAGCAGCTTGCAGGGTATGAAGGGCTACACCTTC. It yields the protein CASSLQGMKGYTF.

The chain uses TRBV27 and TRBJ2-1; TRBD2 aligns across 8 bases. Germline V CDR1 and CDR2: MNHEY, SMNVEV (reference sequence). With V trimmed by 7 bases and J by 8 bases, 13 bases remained unmatched. There are 15 residues in the CDR3. Here the CDR3 reads CASTPLNSGAYEQFF. The CDR3 DNA reads as TGTGCCAGCACTCCCCTGAATAGCGGGGCCTATGAGCAGTTCTTC.